The T cell receptor beta chain described here comes from a study of blood T cell repertoires in COVID-19. The overall study: Whether acute or convalescent, the COVID-19 samples came from the United States, Italy and Spain. T cells, B-cell-depleted T cells, or PBMCs supplied cDNA or gDNA.

Libraries were prepared by immunoSEQ multiplex PCR; TCRdb keeps only in-frame clonotypes and omits some of them. The sample lists roughly 340,000 clones, under 95% occurring once. The clonotype comes from a woman aged 18 to 35 who had recovered from COVID-19. The sequenced material came from peripheral blood.

In DNA, the CDR3 is TGTGCCACCAGCAGAGGGTGGGGGGTTGAAGCTTTCTTT. Its protein is CATSRGWGVEAFF. The V gene is TRBV15, the J gene TRBJ1-1, with a tentative D call TRBD1 (5 bases). The V end was cut by 1 base, the J end by 7 bases, with 10 bases between. Germline-derived CDR1 and CDR2 are LNHNV and YYDKDF (reference sequence). The CDR3 totals 13 residues.